This T cell receptor beta chain came from a study of technical replicates of blood from several donors. The method was immunoSEQ multiplex PCR; TCRdb's version includes in-frame clones alone and lacks a portion of them. The data contain roughly 80,000 clones, under 96% of them seen just once; the ten biggest clones take up 0.3% to 0.4%. There are 15 residues in the CDR3. V lost 4 bases to trimming and J lost 7 bases, with 20 bases between them. CDR1 is LGHNT, CDR2 FRNRAP, per germline. This clone was picked up one time. The chain links TRBV12-5 to TRBJ2-7; a possible D gene is TRBD2 (6 bases). This sequence was found in a human donor in good health. Sequencing was performed on T cells isolated from PBMCs. The CDR3 DNA follows: TGTGCTAGTGGTTCCCCTAGGGATGACGGGAGAGAGCAGTACTTC. This sequence encodes CASGSPRDDGREQYF.